This T cell receptor (beta chain) derives from a study of cytomegalovirus exposure and HLA in healthy donors. Primers: 60 Vbeta forward and 13 Jbeta reverse. Clones were read by immunoSEQ multiplex PCR, and TCRdb kept only the in-frame ones, dropping some. The sample lists over 150,000 clones, more than 80% occurring once. V was trimmed by 3 bases and J by 5 bases, leaving 11 bases between them. Germline V lookup: CDR1 LNHDA, CDR2 SQIVND (reference sequence). CDR3 length equals 14 residues. This chain joins TRBV19 and TRBJ2-4; maybe TRBD1 (5 bases). Sequenced sample: PBMCs. The TCR was taken from a woman aged 25-40 years in good health and CMV-seropositive. The CDR3 loop reads CASSIGRGENIQYF. CDR3 nucleotide sequence: TGTGCCAGTAGTATTGGTAGGGGCGAAAACATTCAGTACTTC.